Included here is one TCR beta chain sequence, with context. Its specificity is unknown. V was pared by 7 bases and J by 4 bases, with 15 bases between. The V gene's germline CDR1 is SGHRS and CDR2 YFSETQ. The CDR3 totals 15 residues. Researchers built TCR beta libraries using quantitative 5'-RACE with molecular barcodes. TCRdb used MiXCR to reprocess the 5' RACE reads, holding one entry per CDR3 protein. The profile covers around 490,000 distinct CDR3 sequences, with less than 6% appearing a single time and around 3.5% taken by the ten largest. The sample comes from a study of CD8 T cells in ankylosing spondylitis. Regarding the study as a whole: Blood of patients with ankylosing spondylitis appeared to be characterized by a TCR beta motif of several highly homologous variants.

The receptor comes from a male donor with ankylosing spondylitis. The sequenced sample consisted of blood, either unsorted or a sorted T cell fraction (not recorded which). The chain employs TRBV5-1 and TRBJ2-6; the D gene is possibly TRBD2 (7 bases). CDR3 in DNA: TGCGCCAGCGGAAGGGGGGGGGCCGGGGCCAACGTCCTGACTTTC. Its protein is CASGRGGAGANVLTF.